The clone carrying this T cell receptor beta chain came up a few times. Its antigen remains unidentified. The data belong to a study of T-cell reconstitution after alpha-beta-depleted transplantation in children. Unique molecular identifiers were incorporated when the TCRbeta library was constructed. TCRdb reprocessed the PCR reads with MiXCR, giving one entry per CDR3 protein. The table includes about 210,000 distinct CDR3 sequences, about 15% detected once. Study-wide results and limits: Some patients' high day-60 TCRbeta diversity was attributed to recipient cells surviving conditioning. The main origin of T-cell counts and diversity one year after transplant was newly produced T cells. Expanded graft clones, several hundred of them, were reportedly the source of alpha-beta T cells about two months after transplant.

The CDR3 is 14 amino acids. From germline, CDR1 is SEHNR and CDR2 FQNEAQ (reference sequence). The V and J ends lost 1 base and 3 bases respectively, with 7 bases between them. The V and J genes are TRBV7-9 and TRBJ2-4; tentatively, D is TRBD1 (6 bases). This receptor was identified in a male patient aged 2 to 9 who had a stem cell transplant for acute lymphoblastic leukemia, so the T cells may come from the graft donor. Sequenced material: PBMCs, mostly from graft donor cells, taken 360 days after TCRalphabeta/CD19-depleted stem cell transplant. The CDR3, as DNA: TGTGCCAGCAGCTTAGGCAGGGGCAAAAACATTCAGTACTTC. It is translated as CASSLGRGKNIQYF.